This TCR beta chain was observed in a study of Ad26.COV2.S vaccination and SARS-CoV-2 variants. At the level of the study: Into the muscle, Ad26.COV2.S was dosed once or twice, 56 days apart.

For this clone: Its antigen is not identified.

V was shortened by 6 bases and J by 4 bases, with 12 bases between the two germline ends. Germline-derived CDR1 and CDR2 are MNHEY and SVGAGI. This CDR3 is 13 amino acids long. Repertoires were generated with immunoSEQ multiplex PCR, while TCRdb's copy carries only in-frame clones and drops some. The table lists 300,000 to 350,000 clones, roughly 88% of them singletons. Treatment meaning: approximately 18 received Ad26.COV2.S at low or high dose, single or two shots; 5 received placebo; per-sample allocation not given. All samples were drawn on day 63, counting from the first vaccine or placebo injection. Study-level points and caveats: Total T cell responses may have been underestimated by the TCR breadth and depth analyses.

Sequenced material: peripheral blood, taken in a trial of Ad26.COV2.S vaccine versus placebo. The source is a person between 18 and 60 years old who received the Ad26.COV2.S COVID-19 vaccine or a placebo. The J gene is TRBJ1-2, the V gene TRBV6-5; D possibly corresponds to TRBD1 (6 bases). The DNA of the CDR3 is TGTGCCAGCAGAAGGGGGGACCCCTATGGCTACACCTTC. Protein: CASRRGDPYGYTF.